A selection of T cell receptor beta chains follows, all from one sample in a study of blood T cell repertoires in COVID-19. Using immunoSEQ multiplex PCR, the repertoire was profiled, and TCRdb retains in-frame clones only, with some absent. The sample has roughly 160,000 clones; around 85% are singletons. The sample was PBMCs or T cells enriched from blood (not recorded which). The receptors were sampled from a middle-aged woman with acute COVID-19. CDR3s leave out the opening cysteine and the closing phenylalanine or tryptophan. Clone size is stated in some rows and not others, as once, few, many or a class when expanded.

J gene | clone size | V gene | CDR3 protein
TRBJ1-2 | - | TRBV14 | ASSQSGTGGHVKGYT
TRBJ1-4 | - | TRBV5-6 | ASSVPGLSEKLF
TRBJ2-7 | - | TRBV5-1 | ASSAFRGEQY
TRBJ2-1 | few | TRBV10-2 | ASFGGIVGRNEQF
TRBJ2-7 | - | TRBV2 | ASNGDRGNEQY
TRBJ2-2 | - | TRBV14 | ASSQLSGMYTGELF
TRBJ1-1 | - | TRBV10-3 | AIRGDRASEAF
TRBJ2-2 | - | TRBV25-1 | ASSVGFDTGELF
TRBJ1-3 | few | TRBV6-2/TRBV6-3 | ASSSRLSGNTIY
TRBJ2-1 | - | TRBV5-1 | ASRFLAGGPRNEQF
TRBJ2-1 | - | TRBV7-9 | ASSLLAATSGDEQF
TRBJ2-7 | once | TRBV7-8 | ASSLATHSYEQY
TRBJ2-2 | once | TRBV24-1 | ATSDPFGPREDTGELF